A single sample is the source of the 10 T cell receptor beta chains below, sequenced in a study of blood T cells in healthy people across ages. A sample-barcoded 5' primer and a J-beta primer mix were used in a second PCR of about 6 to 12 cycles. TCRdb recomputed calls from the 5' RACE reads with MiXCR, one row per CDR3 protein. The sample lists around 1.1 million distinct CDR3 sequences, roughly two fifths seen once, with around 14% in the top ten. The specimen sequenced was blood. These TCRs come from a man younger than 35 in good health.

This clonotype was seen a few times. The CDR3 region has the DNA TGCAGTGCTAGAGACCCCTTCAGCGCCAATCAGCCCCAGCATTTT. Protein sequence: CSARDPFSANQPQHF. The chain couples TRBV20-1 to TRBJ1-5; D not resolved. There are 15 residues in the CDR3. The V and J ends lost 0 bases and 3 bases respectively, with 12 bases between them. Germline CDR1 DFQATT, CDR2 SNEGSKA (reference sequence).

The genes are TRBV28 and TRBJ2-1; D is ambiguous. In germline, CDR1 is MDHEN, CDR2 SYDVKM. The germline V and J ends were trimmed by 9 bases and 2 bases, with 11 bases remaining between them. The CDR3 loop spans 13 amino acids. The CDR3: CASTSYPYNEQFF. The CDR3 coding sequence is TGTGCCAGTACCTCCTACCCCTACAATGAGCAGTTCTTC.

Of note for this clonotype: One end of the junction fails to match germline, which may point to a read error. The V call is TRBV12-3 or TRBV12-4, the J call TRBJ2-1; TRBD1 is a possible D gene (6 bases). This CDR3 has 14 amino acids. For the CDR3, the DNA is TGTGCCAGCAGTTCAGCGAGTGGGGGCGATGAACAGTTCTTC. This codes for CASSSASGGDEQFF.

This clonotype occurred once. For the CDR3, the DNA is TGTGCCAGCCAGAGGTTCTCTGGAAACACCATATATTTT. It is translated as CASQRFSGNTIYF. The chain is built from TRBV6-5 and TRBJ1-3; no clear D gene. The length of the CDR3 is 13 residues. Trimming took off 8 bases at V and 0 bases at J, with 8 bases between the two ends. From germline, CDR1 is MNHEY and CDR2 SVGAGI.

The rearrangement links TRBV6-5 to TRBJ1-1; TRBD1 is a possible D gene (5 bases). V lost 8 bases and J lost 1, with 11 bases in between. The CDR3 sequence is 13 residues long. Looked up from germline, CDR1 is MNHEY and CDR2 is SVGAGI. The CDR3, as DNA: TGTGCCAGCGGGGTAGGGGAGAACACTGAAGCTTTCTTT. This encodes CASGVGENTEAFF.

This clonotype was seen a few times. This chain links TRBV6-5 with TRBJ1-4; 8 bases agree with TRBD1. Trimming removed 0 bases from V and 8 bases from J; junction bases left unmatched: 8. CDR1 and CDR2 from the germline V gene are MNHEY and SVGAGI. The CDR3 extends over 16 amino acids. The CDR3 is CASSYSLQGEVEKLFF. DNA of the CDR3: TGTGCCAGCAGTTACTCGTTACAGGGGGAAGTGGAAAAACTGTTTTTT.

As regards this clonotype: A read error may produce the germline difference seen at one junction end. This chain links TRBV27 with TRBJ1-1; D is unresolved. Germline V CDR1 and CDR2: MNHEY, SMNVEV (reference sequence). The CDR3 is made up of 13 amino acids. The CDR3 DNA follows: TGTGCCAGCAGTTGGGCCCTGAACACTGAAGCTTCCTTT. It encodes CASSWALNTEASF.

The rearrangement joins TRBV20-1 to TRBJ2-1; possibly TRBD2 for D (6 bases). CDR3 length: 16 amino acids. The ends were cut back, 0 bases at V and 3 bases at J, with 15 bases in the middle. From germline, CDR1 is DFQATT and CDR2 SNEGSKA (reference sequence). CDR3 nucleotides: TGCAGTGCTAGAGATGGCGGGGCTGTCTTCTACAATGAGCAGTTCTTC. Translating it yields CSARDGGAVFYNEQFF.

CDR3 in amino acids: CASSLTTGRNEKLFF. CDR3 sequence (DNA): TGTGCCAGCAGCCTTACGACAGGGAGGAATGAAAAACTGTTTTTT. The genes are TRBV3-1 and TRBJ1-4, with TRBD1 matching 7 bases. The CDR3 has 15 residues. Per the germline V gene, CDR1 is LGHDT and CDR2 is YNNKEL (reference sequence). J was trimmed by 5 bases and V by 4 bases; bases with no gene match: 7.

This clonotype was recorded a few times. The J gene is TRBJ2-1, the V gene TRBV27; D uncertain. Trimming stripped 4 bases from V and 2 bases from J, with 18 bases between. Germline assignment: CDR1 MNHEY and CDR2 SMNVEV (reference sequence). The CDR3 loop spans 17 amino acids. The CDR3 reads CASSYTRLAGPYNEQFF. In DNA form, the CDR3 reads TGTGCCAGCAGTTACACCCGCCTGGCAGGACCCTACAATGAGCAGTTCTTC.